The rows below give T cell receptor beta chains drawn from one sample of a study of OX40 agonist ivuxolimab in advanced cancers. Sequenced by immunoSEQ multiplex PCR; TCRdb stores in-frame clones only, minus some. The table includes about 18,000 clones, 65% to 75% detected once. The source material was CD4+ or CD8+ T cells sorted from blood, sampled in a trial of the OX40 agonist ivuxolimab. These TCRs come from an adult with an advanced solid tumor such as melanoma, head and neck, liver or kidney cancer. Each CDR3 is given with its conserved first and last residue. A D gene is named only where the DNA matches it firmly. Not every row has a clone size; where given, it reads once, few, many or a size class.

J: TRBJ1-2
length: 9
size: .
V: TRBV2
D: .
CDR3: CASNRGYTF
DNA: TGTGCCAGCAACCGGGGCTACACCTTC

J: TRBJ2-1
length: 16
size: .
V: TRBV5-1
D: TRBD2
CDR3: CASSLVGTSAENEQFF
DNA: TGCGCCAGCAGCTTGGTCGGGACTAGCGCTGAGAATGAGCAGTTCTTC

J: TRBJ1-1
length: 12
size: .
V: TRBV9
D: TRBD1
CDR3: CASSAGGTEAFF
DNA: TGTGCCAGCAGCGCAGGGGGGACTGAAGCTTTCTTT

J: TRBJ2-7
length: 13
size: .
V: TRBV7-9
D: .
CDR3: CASSLGTVTEQYF
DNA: TGTGCCAGCAGCTTAGGGACGGTGACCGAGCAGTACTTC

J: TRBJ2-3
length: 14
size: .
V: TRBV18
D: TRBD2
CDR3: CASSPSGRKDTQYF
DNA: TGTGCCAGCTCACCTAGCGGGAGGAAAGATACGCAGTATTTT

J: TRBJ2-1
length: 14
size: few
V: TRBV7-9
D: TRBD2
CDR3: CASSDGTSYNEQFF
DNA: TGTGCCAGCAGCGACGGGACTAGTTACAATGAGCAGTTCTTC

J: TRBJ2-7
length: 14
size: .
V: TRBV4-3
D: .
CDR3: CASSQGIGTYEQYF
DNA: TGCGCCAGCAGCCAAGGGATCGGTACCTACGAGCAGTACTTC

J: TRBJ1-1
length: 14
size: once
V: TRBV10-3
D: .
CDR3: CAISYTQQNTEAFF
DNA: TGTGCCATCAGTTATACGCAACAGAACACTGAAGCTTTCTTT

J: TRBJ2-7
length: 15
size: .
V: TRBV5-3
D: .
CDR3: CASSQDPGTIHEQYF
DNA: TGTGCCAGCAGCCAAGATCCGGGGACGATCCACGAGCAGTACTTC

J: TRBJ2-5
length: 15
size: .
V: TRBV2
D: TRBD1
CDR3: CASSKTGGGLMTQYF
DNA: TGTGCCAGCAGTAAGACAGGGGGCGGCCTCATGACCCAGTACTTC

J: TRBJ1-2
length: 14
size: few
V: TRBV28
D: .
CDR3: CASSLFRVGGGYTF
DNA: TGTGCCAGCAGTTTATTCAGGGTTGGGGGTGGCTACACCTTC

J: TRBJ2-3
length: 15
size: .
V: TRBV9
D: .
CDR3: CASSASGDYGDTQYF
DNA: TGTGCCAGCAGCGCGTCGGGAGATTATGGAGATACGCAGTATTTT

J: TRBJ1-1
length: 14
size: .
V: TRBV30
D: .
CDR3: CAWSETRVGAEAFF
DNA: TGTGCCTGGAGTGAAACCAGGGTTGGCGCTGAAGCTTTTTTT

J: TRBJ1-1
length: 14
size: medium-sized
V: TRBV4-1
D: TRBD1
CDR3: CASSLGQGAAEAFF
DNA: TGCGCCAGCAGCCTAGGACAGGGGGCCGCTGAAGCTTTCTTT

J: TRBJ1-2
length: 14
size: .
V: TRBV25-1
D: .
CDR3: CASSVIRDGYGYTF
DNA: TGTGCCAGCAGTGTTATCCGGGACGGCTATGGCTACACCTTC

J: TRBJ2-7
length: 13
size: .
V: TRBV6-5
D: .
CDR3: CASSYGQTYEQYF
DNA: TGTGCCAGCAGTTACGGACAGACCTACGAGCAGTACTTC

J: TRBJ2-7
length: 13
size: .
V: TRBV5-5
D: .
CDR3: CASSYSSAYEQYF
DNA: TGTGCCAGCAGCTACTCCTCGGCCTACGAGCAGTACTTC

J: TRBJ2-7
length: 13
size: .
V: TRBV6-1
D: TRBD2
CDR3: CASSEGLAGKQYF
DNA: TGTGCCAGCAGTGAGGGACTAGCTGGTAAGCAGTACTTC

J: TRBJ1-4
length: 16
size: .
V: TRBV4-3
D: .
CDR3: CASSQDPGGDGEKLFF
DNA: TGCGCCAGCAGCCAAGATCCGGGAGGGGACGGTGAAAAACTGTTTTTT

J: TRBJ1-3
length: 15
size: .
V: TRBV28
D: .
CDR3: CASSPVGRTGNTIYF
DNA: TGTGCCAGCAGTCCAGTAGGGAGAACTGGAAACACCATATATTTT

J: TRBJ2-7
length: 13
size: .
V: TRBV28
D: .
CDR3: CASSLTGSYEQYF
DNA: TGTGCCAGCAGTTTAACAGGCTCCTACGAGCAGTACTTC

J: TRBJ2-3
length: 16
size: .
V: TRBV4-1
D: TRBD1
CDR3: CASSPRTGQGVDTQYF
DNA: TGCGCCAGCAGCCCCCGAACCGGACAGGGGGTAGATACGCAGTATTTT

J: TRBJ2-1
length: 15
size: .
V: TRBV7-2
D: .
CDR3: CASSGFGRVNNEQFF
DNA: TGTGCCAGCAGCGGTTTCGGCAGGGTGAACAATGAGCAGTTCTTC

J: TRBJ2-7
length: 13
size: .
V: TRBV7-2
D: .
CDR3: CASSFGSSYEQYF
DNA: TGTGCCAGCAGCTTCGGGAGCTCCTACGAGCAGTACTTC

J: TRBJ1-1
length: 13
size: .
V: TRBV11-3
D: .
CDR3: CASSFRLNTEAFF
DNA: TGTGCCAGCAGCTTTCGGTTGAACACTGAAGCTTTCTTT

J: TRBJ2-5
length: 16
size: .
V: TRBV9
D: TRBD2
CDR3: CASSVVSGGARETQYF
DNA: TGTGCCAGCAGCGTAGTTAGCGGGGGGGCCCGAGAGACCCAGTACTTC

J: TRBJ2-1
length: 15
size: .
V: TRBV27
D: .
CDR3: CASSSGHSSYNEQFF
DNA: TGTGCCAGCAGTTCGGGACACAGCTCCTACAATGAGCAGTTCTTC